This T cell receptor (beta chain) was profiled in a study of blood T cell repertoires in COVID-19. After removal of 1 base from V and 5 bases from J, the junction contained 7 bases not matched to a gene. This CDR3 is built from 15 residues. From germline, CDR1 is SGDLS and CDR2 YYNGEE. Method: immunoSEQ multiplex PCR; TCRdb's copy keeps in-frame clones and lacks some. The table includes 55,000 to 85,000 clones, roughly 70% detected once. Source material: peripheral blood. The rearrangement links TRBV9 to TRBJ1-1, with TRBD1 identical over 8 bases. This sequence originates from a man aged 60 to 69 with acute or convalescent COVID-19. The CDR3 nucleotides read TGTGCCAGCAGCGTATCGCAACAGGGGGAAACTGAAGCTTTCTTT. Translating gives CASSVSQQGETEAFF.